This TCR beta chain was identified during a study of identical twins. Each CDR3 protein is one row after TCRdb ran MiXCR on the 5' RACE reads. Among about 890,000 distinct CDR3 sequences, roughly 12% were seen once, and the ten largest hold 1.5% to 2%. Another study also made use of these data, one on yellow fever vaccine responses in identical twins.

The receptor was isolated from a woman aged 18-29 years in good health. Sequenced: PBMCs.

In DNA, the CDR3 is TGTGCCAGCAGTTTCGGGACAGGGAGGCACGAGCAGTACTTC. Protein product: CASSFGTGRHEQYF. The genes are TRBV27 and TRBJ2-7, with 9 bases lining up with TRBD1. The CDR3 length is 14 residues. The V gene end was trimmed by 3 bases and the J gene end by 5 bases; junction bases not matched to a gene: 5. Germline V gene sequence: CDR1 MNHEY, CDR2 SMNVEV (reference sequence).